This T cell receptor beta chain was captured in a study of Graves' ophthalmopathy and Graves' hyperthyroidism. From germline, CDR1 is LGHNA and CDR2 YSLEER. The V gene end was trimmed by 0 bases and the J gene end by 5 bases; junction bases not matched to a gene: 11. The CDR3 consists of 20 residues. In regard to this clonotype: The antigen remains unidentified.

Beta-chain TCR CDR3 regions were amplified from RNA transcripts. HTBI-primed first-round RT-PCR preceded second-round multiplex PCR. TCRdb processed the multiplex PCR reads anew with MiXCR; each CDR3 protein has one entry. The repertoire holds approximately 1.2 million distinct CDR3 sequences, with about two fifths as singletons. General study points: Separation of ophthalmopathy from stable hyperthyroidism was achieved by a 13-signature model, at approximately 87% sensitivity and approximately 84% specificity.

Orbital computed tomography, thyroid ultrasound, TRAb, serum thyroxine and clinical symptoms formed the basis of diagnosis. The sample consisted of peripheral blood or thyroid tissue (not recorded which). The receptor comes from an adult man with Graves' hyperthyroidism. The chain is built from TRBV4-3 and TRBJ2-2, with 14 bases lining up with TRBD2. In DNA, the CDR3 is TGCGCCAGCAGCCAAGAGATGGGACTAGCGGGAGCGATAGGAACCGGGGAGCTGTTTTTT. Residues: CASSQEMGLAGAIGTGELFF.